The present entry profiles one T cell receptor beta chain with its context. This clonotype has more than one count but fewer than ten. The antigen it recognizes is unknown. No base qualities exist here, and no much larger clone lies one base off it. These data come from a study of breast tumors, draining lymph nodes, adjacent tissues (dated by TCRdb to the mid-2010s). The study in broad terms: The study compared TCR beta repertoires across tumor, adjacent nontumor tissue and axillary lymph nodes from breast cancer patients. The study was designed to assess the relationships and possible T-cell exchange between tumor, surrounding tissue and draining lymph node repertoires in human breast cancer. Findings and caveats that apply to the study as a whole: Rather than being directly demonstrated, the conclusion that tumor T cells originate in lymph nodes was presented as consistent with a hypothesis. The data were considered consistent with the idea that most tumor T cells come from the lymph node and then expand in tumor tissue. Tumor and nontumor tissue repertoires were found to be significantly more similar in luminal-like than in basal-like breast cancer. Tumors showed preferential V and J gene usage, and their T-cell repertoire diversity fell below that of lymph nodes yet above that of nontumor tissue.

Sequencing was carried out with an Illumina HiSeq 2000. TCR beta chain libraries were generated by multiplex PCR amplification. The amplified TCR beta chain products were analyzed by high-throughput sequencing. The raw public reads went through TCRdb reprocessing: fastp at Q25, MiXCR clone calling, in-frame beta chains kept. Each CDR3 protein gets just one entry, which takes the most common genes and DNA from the rows behind it. The table for this sample lists over 60,000 distinct CDR3 sequences; roughly two fifths of them were counted only once. The top ten hold roughly 9.1% of the sample. For CDR1 and CDR2, the germline V gene lists MNHEY and SVGAGI. Deletion took 4 bases off V and 11 bases off J, with a span of 23 bases between the germline ends. The CDR3 goes from the cysteine to the phenylalanine over 15 residues. The DNA shown is the 45-base CDR3, in frame from base 1.

This sequence was found in a female donor with breast cancer. Some clones in this sample may be carry-over from other donors' samples. The sequence is built from TRBV6-5 and TRBJ1-1; the D gene cannot be named for sure. The sample taken for sequencing was breast tumor tissue. DNA sequence: TGTGCCAGCAGTTCCCTCCTGGGCCGGGTATTGAAGGCTTTCTTT. It encodes CASSSLLGRVLKAFF.